Listed below are T cell receptor beta chains from one sample, sequenced in a study of blood T cell repertoires in COVID-19. Generated by immunoSEQ multiplex PCR, the TCRdb table keeps only in-frame clones and is missing some. Of 75,000 to 95,000 clones listed, almost 90% are singletons. Sequenced: peripheral blood. The receptors were sampled from a human donor in a cohort sampled during active COVID-19. The CDR3 runs from the conserved cysteine through the conserved F or W. A D gene is named only where the DNA matches it firmly. Size is omitted from some rows. Given values are once, few, many or a class for expanded clones.

V gene: TRBV28; D gene: NA; clone size: NA; J gene: TRBJ1-2; CDR3 DNA: TGTGCCACGGGGACACGCCTAAAAACTAACTATGGCTACACCTTC; CDR3 protein: CATGTRLKTNYGYTF
V gene: TRBV28; D gene: TRBD1; clone size: NA; J gene: TRBJ2-7; CDR3 DNA: TGTGCCAGCAGTTTCGCCGGGACAGTAGCCTACGAGCAGTACTTC; CDR3 protein: CASSFAGTVAYEQYF
V gene: TRBV19; D gene: NA; clone size: NA; J gene: TRBJ2-1; CDR3 DNA: TGTGCCAGTAGTGCCTCGGGACACGGGGGGTCCTACAATGAGCAGTTCTTC; CDR3 protein: CASSASGHGGSYNEQFF
V gene: TRBV28; D gene: TRBD2; clone size: NA; J gene: TRBJ2-1; CDR3 DNA: TGTGCCAGCAGTTCCCCGGGACTAGCGGGAGGGAGCTCCTACAATGAGCAGTTCTTC; CDR3 protein: CASSSPGLAGGSSYNEQFF
V gene: TRBV18; D gene: TRBD1; clone size: NA; J gene: TRBJ1-1; CDR3 DNA: TGTGCCAGCTCACCAGGGGGACAGTCGAACACTGAAGCTTTCTTT; CDR3 protein: CASSPGGQSNTEAFF
V gene: TRBV19; D gene: TRBD1; clone size: NA; J gene: TRBJ2-1; CDR3 DNA: TGTGCCAGCCGGGACAGGGATAGAAATGAGCAGTTCTTC; CDR3 protein: CASRDRDRNEQFF
V gene: TRBV5-1; D gene: TRBD2; clone size: NA; J gene: TRBJ2-1; CDR3 DNA: TGCGCCAGCAGCGAAAGGACTAGCCCCAACAATGAGCAGTTCTTC; CDR3 protein: CASSERTSPNNEQFF
V gene: TRBV5-1; D gene: TRBD2; clone size: NA; J gene: TRBJ2-1; CDR3 DNA: TGCGCCAGCAGCTTCTCTAGCGGATTCAATGAGCAGTTCTTC; CDR3 protein: CASSFSSGFNEQFF
V gene: TRBV4-2; D gene: TRBD2; clone size: NA; J gene: TRBJ2-4; CDR3 DNA: TGTGCCAGCAGCCAAGACCTGGGGGGGGTAAACATTCAGTACTTC; CDR3 protein: CASSQDLGGVNIQYF
V gene: TRBV27; D gene: NA; clone size: NA; J gene: TRBJ2-1; CDR3 DNA: TGTGCCAGCAGGGAGCTTTCCTACAATGAGCAGTTCTTC; CDR3 protein: CASRELSYNEQFF
V gene: TRBV23-1; D gene: TRBD1; clone size: NA; J gene: TRBJ1-6; CDR3 DNA: TGCGCCAGCAGTCAGTCAATCACAGGGGTGACACCCCTCCACTTT; CDR3 protein: CASSQSITGVTPLHF
V gene: TRBV6-5; D gene: NA; clone size: NA; J gene: TRBJ1-6; CDR3 DNA: TGTGCCAGCAGTTCCAATAGACAGCGTATTAATTCACCCCTCCACTTT; CDR3 protein: CASSSNRQRINSPLHF
V gene: TRBV14; D gene: TRBD2; clone size: NA; J gene: TRBJ2-7; CDR3 DNA: TGTGCCAGCAGCCGGACTAGCAGCTACTACGAGCAGTACTTC; CDR3 protein: CASSRTSSYYEQYF
V gene: TRBV12-5; D gene: NA; clone size: once; J gene: TRBJ1-5; CDR3 DNA: TGTGCTAGTGGTTTGGCCGCGGGAGCGTCCCAGCATTTT; CDR3 protein: CASGLAAGASQHF
V gene: TRBV6-2/TRBV6-3; D gene: TRBD1; clone size: NA; J gene: TRBJ2-1; CDR3 DNA: TGTGCCAGCAGTTGGGGGGGGACAGGGCTCAATGAGCAGTTCTTC; CDR3 protein: CASSWGGTGLNEQFF
V gene: TRBV24-1; D gene: NA; clone size: NA; J gene: TRBJ2-5; CDR3 DNA: TGTGCCACCAGTGACCAGGGGCGGGAAGAGACCCAGTACTTC; CDR3 protein: CATSDQGREETQYF
V gene: TRBV19; D gene: TRBD1; clone size: NA; J gene: TRBJ2-3; CDR3 DNA: TGTGCCACCAAAAGGGAACAGGGGCCAGATACGCAGTATTTT; CDR3 protein: CATKREQGPDTQYF
V gene: TRBV28; D gene: TRBD1; clone size: few; J gene: TRBJ1-6; CDR3 DNA: TGTGCCAGCAGAGTTCCGGGACAGGGCTCCTCACCCCTCCACTTT; CDR3 protein: CASRVPGQGSSPLHF
V gene: TRBV4-1; D gene: TRBD1; clone size: NA; J gene: TRBJ2-3; CDR3 DNA: TGCGCCAGCAGCCAACGTGGGCGGACAGGGACAGATACGCAGTATTTT; CDR3 protein: CASSQRGRTGTDTQYF
V gene: TRBV5-1; D gene: TRBD1; clone size: few; J gene: TRBJ1-5; CDR3 DNA: TGCGCCAGCAGCTTCCCAGGGGGCGCGGGTGTGGGCAATCAGCCCCAGCATTTT; CDR3 protein: CASSFPGGAGVGNQPQHF
V gene: TRBV4-3; D gene: TRBD2; clone size: NA; J gene: TRBJ2-7; CDR3 DNA: TGCGCCAGCAGCCAAGAACTAGCGTATTACGAGCAGTACTTC; CDR3 protein: CASSQELAYYEQYF
V gene: TRBV5-4; D gene: TRBD1; clone size: NA; J gene: TRBJ2-7; CDR3 DNA: TGTGCCAGCAGCTTAACAGGGGTCGAGCAGTACTTC; CDR3 protein: CASSLTGVEQYF
V gene: TRBV4-3; D gene: NA; clone size: NA; J gene: TRBJ1-4; CDR3 DNA: TGCGCCAGCAGCCGAATGACAGCAACTAATGAAAAACTGTTTTTT; CDR3 protein: CASSRMTATNEKLFF
V gene: TRBV9; D gene: NA; clone size: NA; J gene: TRBJ1-3; CDR3 DNA: TGTGCCAGCAGCTCGCCCGGGTTTGGAAACACCATATATTTT; CDR3 protein: CASSSPGFGNTIYF
V gene: TRBV18; D gene: NA; clone size: NA; J gene: TRBJ1-1; CDR3 DNA: TGTGCCAGCTCACTAACCACAGGGAACACTGAAGCTTTCTTT; CDR3 protein: CASSLTTGNTEAFF
V gene: TRBV5-4; D gene: TRBD2; clone size: NA; J gene: TRBJ2-1; CDR3 DNA: TGTGCCAGCAGCTTGTCGGGTTCTAGCGGCAGGGAGCAGTTCTTC; CDR3 protein: CASSLSGSSGREQFF
V gene: TRBV28; D gene: NA; clone size: NA; J gene: TRBJ1-6; CDR3 DNA: TGTGCCAGCAGACCAACGGGCTATAATTCACCCCTCCACTTT; CDR3 protein: CASRPTGYNSPLHF
V gene: TRBV4-3; D gene: NA; clone size: few; J gene: TRBJ2-1; CDR3 DNA: TGCGCCAGCAGCTACGGACTGGGCGCCTACAATGAGCAGTTCTTC; CDR3 protein: CASSYGLGAYNEQFF
V gene: TRBV13; D gene: NA; clone size: once; J gene: TRBJ2-3; CDR3 DNA: TGTGCCAGCAGCTTAGACCGGGGGACCACAGATACGCAGTATTTT; CDR3 protein: CASSLDRGTTDTQYF
V gene: TRBV6-6; D gene: NA; clone size: few; J gene: TRBJ2-7; CDR3 DNA: TGTGCCAGCAGCGTAAGGGCCGGGGAAAACGAGCAGTACTTC; CDR3 protein: CASSVRAGENEQYF
V gene: TRBV21-1; D gene: NA; clone size: NA; J gene: TRBJ1-5; CDR3 DNA: TGTGCCAGCAGCGATGGGACAGTTGGGAGCAATCAGCCCCAGCATTTT; CDR3 protein: CASSDGTVGSNQPQHF